The 5 T cell receptor beta chains reported below all come from one sample, sequenced in a study of CD8 T cells in ankylosing spondylitis (dated by TCRdb to 2016 to 2017). Their antigens remain unidentified. Libraries came from 5' RACE. This sample was sequenced with an Illumina HiSeq 2500. Starting from the raw public reads, TCRdb applied fastp trimming at Q25, assembled clones with MiXCR and retained in-frame beta chains. Duplicate CDR3 protein sequences are folded into a single record with the most common DNA and genes. This sample holds around 770,000 distinct CDR3 sequences; under 20% were observed only once. Of the sample, approximately 18% is held by the ten largest clones. General findings and caveats noted by the study authors: Blood from ankylosing spondylitis patients appeared to be characterized by a TCR beta motif made up of several highly homologous amino acid variants.

The sample was blood, either unsorted or a sorted T cell fraction (not recorded which). Receptors originate from a male donor with ankylosing spondylitis.

This clonotype has a handful of counts. V and J are TRBV4-3 and TRBJ1-5; D is unclear. Trimming removed 0 bases at V and 9 bases at J, with 15 bases between. From germline, CDR1 is LGHNA and CDR2 YSLEER. The CDR3 runs 15 residues. CDR3 nucleotide sequence: TGCGCCAGCAGCCAAGACCGGGAGAGTGGTCGGCCCCAGCATTTT. Translation: CASSQDRESGRPQHF.

The chain links TRBV7-2 to TRBJ2-1; 7 nucleotides line up with TRBD2. CDR1 is SGHTA, CDR2 FQGNSA, per germline. The CDR3 is 16 residues long. The trim removed 0 bases at V and 8 bases at J, leaving 10 bases unmatched. The CDR3 sequence is CASSLASGYSGHEQFF. As DNA, the CDR3 is TGTGCCAGCAGCTTAGCTAGCGGGTACAGCGGCCATGAGCAGTTCTTC.

The J gene is TRBJ1-6, the V gene TRBV29-1; D not certain. Germline CDR1 reads SQVTM; CDR2 reads ANQGSEA. The CDR3 consists of 14 residues. Between the trimmed V and J ends, which lost 1 base and 0 bases, there was a span of 4 bases. The CDR3 here is CSVEGRSYNSPLHF. CDR3 DNA: TGCAGCGTTGAAGGGCGCTCCTATAATTCACCCCTCCACTTT.

This clonotype appeared a few times. V is TRBV7-8 and J is TRBJ2-3; weak D call: TRBD1 (5 bases). CDR1 is SGHVS and CDR2 is FQNEAQ in the germline V gene. Trimming left V 5 bases short and J 0 bases short, with 15 bases between. The CDR3 covers 16 residues. CDR3 protein: CASSKWTKLSTDTQYF. The CDR3 nucleotides read TGTGCCAGCAGCAAGTGGACAAAACTCAGCACAGATACGCAGTATTTT.

The chain recombines TRBV5-1 with TRBJ1-4; D call uncertain. Germline assignment: CDR1 SGHRS and CDR2 YFSETQ. CDR3 length: 14 amino acids. V was shortened by 4 bases and J by 8 bases, with 15 bases between the two germline ends. CDR3 nucleotides: TGCGCCAGCAGCGGGGAGCGCACTGGGGAAAAACTGTTTTTT. Translated: CASSGERTGEKLFF.